What follows are 6 T cell receptor beta chains derived from one specimen sequenced in a study of blood T cell repertoires in COVID-19. Clones were sequenced by immunoSEQ multiplex PCR, and TCRdb holds only the in-frame ones, with some missing. The sample lists a few hundred thousand clones; about 90% were seen once. Specimen: peripheral blood. These receptors all stem from a person between 18 and 35 years old with COVID-19, enrolled during active disease.

This chain joins TRBV6-6 and TRBJ1-6, with D maybe TRBD1 (6 bases). Between the trimmed V and J ends, which lost 2 bases and 9 bases, there was a span of 14 bases. Per germline, CDR1 MNHNY and CDR2 SVGAGI (reference sequence). This CDR3 has 15 amino acids. CDR3 sequence (DNA): TGTGCCAGCAGTTACGAGGGGGGGAGGGGTTCACCCCTCCACTTT. Translating gives CASSYEGGRGSPLHF.

V and J are TRBV11-2 and TRBJ2-7; D is uncertain. The CDR3 loop spans 15 amino acids. Germline V gene sequence: CDR1 SGHAT, CDR2 FQNNGV. Trimming removed 7 bases at V and 2 bases at J, with 18 bases between. The chain's CDR3 is CASTPVVGTAYEQYF. The CDR3 DNA reads as TGTGCCAGCACCCCCGTGGTTGGCACAGCCTACGAGCAGTACTTC.

CDR3 region: CASSPDSSSYNEQFF. The CDR3 DNA sequence: TGCGCCAGCAGCCCCGACTCGAGCTCCTACAATGAGCAGTTCTTC. This chain uses TRBV5-1 with TRBJ2-1; D is undetermined. V lost 4 bases and J lost 0, with 11 bases in between. The CDR3 is 15 residues long. Germline values: CDR1 SGHRS, CDR2 YFSETQ. Together with reference TRBV5-1 and TRBJ2-1, the CDR3 gives the full variable domain: KAGVTQTPRYLIKTRGQQVTLSCSPISGHRSVSWYQQTPGQGLQFLFEYFSETQRNKGNFPGRFSGRQFSNSRSEMNVSTLELGDSALYLCASSPDSSSYNEQFFGPGTRLTVL.

The genes are TRBV19 and TRBJ2-3, with 8 bases that match TRBD2. Germline V gene data show CDR1 as LNHDA and CDR2 as SQIVND (reference sequence). The CDR3 totals 14 residues. Trimming took 8 bases from V and 5 from J; bases not matched to a gene: 9. CDR3 nucleotide sequence: TGTGCCAGTGCCCTAGCGGGCGGTGGAGATACGCAGTATTTT. Its translation: CASALAGGGDTQYF.

This clone has only one observation. The rearrangement joins TRBV6-2 or TRBV6-3 to TRBJ2-1; TRBD2 matches 9 bases. V lost 6 bases and J lost 9; bases outside the gene matches: 12. CDR3 size: 15 residues. CDR1 and CDR2 (germline): MNHEY, SVGEGT. CDR3 sequence: CASSAVAGGGLEQFF. The CDR3 nucleotides read TGTGCCAGCAGCGCCGTCGCGGGAGGGGGACTTGAGCAGTTCTTC.

The chain uses TRBV29-1 and TRBJ2-1, with D perhaps TRBD2 (6 bases). Germline CDR1 reads SQVTM; CDR2 reads ANQGSEA. CDR3 length equals 15 residues. Trimming removed 4 bases from V and 5 bases from J, with 18 bases in between. CDR3 sequence reads: CSVVLVSSADNEQFF. For the CDR3, the DNA is TGCAGCGTTGTTCTAGTTTCTAGCGCCGACAATGAGCAGTTCTTC.